This entry lists 17 T cell receptor beta chains sequenced from one sample in a study of radiotherapy plus CTLA-4 blockade in lung cancer. The assay was immunoSEQ multiplex PCR, and TCRdb's table has in-frame clones only and misses some. This sample yields 100,000 or so clones, of which around 83% are seen a single time; roughly 15% belongs to the top ten. The specimen comprised peripheral blood, sampled from a patient treated with radiotherapy plus ipilimumab. The source is a human donor with non-small cell lung cancer that progressed on radiotherapy plus ipilimumab.

The rearrangement uses TRBV7-2 and TRBJ2-3; 9 bases align to TRBD2. The CDR3 is made up of 15 amino acids. V lost 3 bases, J lost 7 bases, and 8 bases stayed unmatched. Germline V gene lookup returns CDR1 SGHTA and CDR2 FQGNSA. The CDR3 nucleotides read TGTGCCAGCAGCTTGGACGGGACTAGCATGAATACGCAGTATTTT. This translates into CASSLDGTSMNTQYF.

The chain uses TRBV7-2 and TRBJ1-6; 9 bases are shared with TRBD1. CDR1 and CDR2 from the germline V gene are SGHTA and FQGNSA. The CDR3 contains 14 residues. The trim removed 5 bases at V and 10 bases at J, leaving 6 bases unmatched. The chain's CDR3 is CASSATGGESPLHF. CDR3 in DNA: TGTGCCAGCAGCGCCACAGGGGGCGAATCACCCCTCCACTTT.

This clone was observed once. V and J are TRBV9 and TRBJ2-3; the match to TRBD1 covers 7 bases. J gave up 1 base and V 0 bases, and 2 bases lay outside the gene matches. CDR3 length: 15 residues. Per germline, CDR1 SGDLS and CDR2 YYNGEE. This chain's CDR3 is CASSVGQGGTDTQYF. CDR3 in DNA: TGTGCCAGCAGCGTAGGTCAGGGGGGCACAGATACGCAGTATTTT.

This clone has only a few counts. The chain recombines TRBV11-1 with TRBJ2-7, with D tentatively TRBD1 or TRBD2 (5 bases each). Germline CDR1 reads SGHAT; CDR2 reads FQDESV (reference sequence). This CDR3 has 15 residues. Trimming stripped 5 bases from V and 5 bases from J, with 19 bases between. CDR3 sequence: CASSLQGEAVDEQYF. CDR3 bases: TGTGCCAGCAGCCTTCAGGGAGAGGCCGTGGACGAGCAGTACTTC.

V is TRBV6-5 and J is TRBJ2-2; D is tentatively TRBD1 or TRBD2 (5 bases each). V gave up 6 bases and J gave up 5 bases, with 13 bases separating them. This CDR3 region has 14 residues. The germline V gene has CDR1 MNHEY and CDR2 SVGAGI. The CDR3 sequence: CASREGSGTGELFF. The DNA of the CDR3 is TGTGCCAGCAGAGAGGGGTCGGGGACCGGGGAGCTGTTTTTT.

The chain employs TRBV18 and TRBJ2-7; D uncertain. The germline gives CDR1 KGHSH, CDR2 LQKENI. This CDR3 region has 14 residues. V shed 3 bases and J shed 2 bases, with 11 bases lying between them. CDR3 DNA sequence: TGTGCCAGCTCACCTTCAGGTCGGGCCTACGAGCAGTACTTC. Residues: CASSPSGRAYEQYF. Looking up the rest from reference TRBV18 and TRBJ2-7 gives the full variable domain: NAGVMQNPRHLVRRRGQEARLRCSPMKGHSHVYWYRQLPEEGLKFMVYLQKENIIDESGMPKERFSAEFPKEGPSILRIQQVVRGDSAAYFCASSPSGRAYEQYFGPGTRLTVT.

The rearrangement links TRBV10-1 to TRBJ2-3, with D perhaps TRBD1 (6 bases). V was trimmed by 4 bases and J by 4 bases, leaving 12 bases between them. The CDR3 has 14 residues. Germline-derived CDR1 and CDR2 are WNHNN and SYGVQD (reference sequence). The CDR3 spells CASSAFQGSDTQYF. CDR3 nucleotides: TGCGCCAGCAGTGCCTTCCAGGGGTCAGATACGCAGTATTTT.

This clone was recorded a few times. The chain has TRBV15 and TRBJ1-1, with TRBD1 identical over 8 bases. The trim removed 8 bases at V and 8 bases at J, leaving 7 bases unmatched. This CDR3 is 12 amino acids long. CDR1 and CDR2 from the germline V gene are LNHNV and YYDKDF (reference sequence). CDR3 DNA: TGTGCCACCGGAGCCGGGACAGGAGAAGCTTTCTTT. Amino acids: CATGAGTGEAFF. The full variable domain, rest sourced from reference TRBV15 and TRBJ1-1, is DAMVIQNPRYQVTQFGKPVTLSCSQTLNHNVMYWYQQKSSQAPKLLFHYYDKDFNNEADTPDNFQSRRPNTSFCFLDIRSPGLGDTAMYLCATGAGTGEAFFGQGTRLTVV.

The genes are TRBV19 and TRBJ1-5; no clear D. Deletions cut 7 bases from V and 3 bases from J, with 13 bases between. CDR1 is LNHDA and CDR2 is SQIVND in the germline V gene (reference sequence). The CDR3 contains 14 residues. The CDR3 DNA follows: TGTGCCAGTACCACCCACAGAGTCAATCAGCCCCAGCATTTT. Translation: CASTTHRVNQPQHF.

About this clone: Additional DNA sequences in this sample encode the identical CDR3. This chain uses TRBV6-5 with TRBJ1-2; no reliable D call. Germline CDR1 reads MNHEY; CDR2 reads SVGAGI. This CDR3 spans 14 amino acids. Trimming stripped 0 bases from V and 0 bases from J, with 5 bases between. The CDR3 coding sequence is TGTGCCAGCAGTTACTCTATTGCTAACTATGGCTACACCTTC. Its translation: CASSYSIANYGYTF.

This chain links TRBV27 with TRBJ1-2; 7 nucleotides align to TRBD1. This CDR3 comprises 13 residues. Germline V lookup: CDR1 MNHEY, CDR2 SMNVEV (reference sequence). The ends lost 2 bases at V and 7 bases at J; junction bases unmatched: 4. The CDR3 region is CASSLRQGGGYTF. CDR3 nucleotide sequence: TGTGCCAGCAGTTTAAGGCAGGGGGGTGGCTACACCTTC.

Worth noting for this clone: In this CDR3 the conserved last residue, phenylalanine or tryptophan, is missing, so a read error is likely. The DNA is left out, because the CDR3 cannot be placed on it with certainty; the CDR3 is given as TCRdb lists it. The V and J genes are TRBV6-1 and TRBJ2-7; TRBD1, as called in the table, went unchecked against the DNA. Germline V lookup: CDR1 MNHNS, CDR2 SASEGT. The CDR3 has 13 amino acids, counting both end residues. CDR3 sequence: CASSEGPRTGFGL.

The chain combines TRBV27 with TRBJ2-7; D possibly matches TRBD1 or TRBD2 (6 bases each). This CDR3 contains 16 residues. Trimming pared 5 bases from V and 3 bases from J, leaving 20 bases between. Germline CDR1 is MNHEY and CDR2 is SMNVEV (reference sequence). The CDR3, as DNA: TGTGCCAGCAGTCCGACGGGGAGAGGGGGGTACTACGAGCAGTACTTC. It specifies CASSPTGRGGYYEQYF.

The chain recombines TRBV19 with TRBJ1-5, with TRBD1 as a possible D gene (5 bases). The CDR3 is 17 residues long. V was clipped by 0 bases and J by 0 bases, with 12 bases between them. Germline lookup yields CDR1 LNHDA and CDR2 SQIVND (reference sequence). The CDR3 nucleotides read TGTGCCAGTAGTATAGAGGTCCAGGGCTATAGCAATCAGCCCCAGCATTTT. It is translated as CASSIEVQGYSNQPQHF.

The chain couples TRBV23-1 to TRBJ2-7; 9 bases fit TRBD1. TRBV23-1 belongs to the ORF category, with a function that is uncertain. The CDR3 runs to 16 residues. Trimming took 0 bases from V and 2 from J; bases not matched to a gene: 5. This chain's CDR3 is CASSQSSRDRAYEQYF. The DNA of the CDR3 is TGCGCCAGCAGTCAATCGAGCCGGGACAGGGCCTACGAGCAGTACTTC.

CDR3 coding DNA: TGTGCCAGTAGTTACAGGGGGCCGCCCTATGGCTACACCTTC. This translates into CASSYRGPPYGYTF. J is TRBJ1-2 and V is TRBV19, with 9 bases fitting TRBD1. The germline CDR1 and CDR2 sequences are LNHDA and SQIVND (reference sequence). CDR3 size: 14 residues. The ends lost 5 bases at V and 4 bases at J; junction bases unmatched: 5.

J is TRBJ2-5 and V is TRBV4-1; 9 bases match TRBD2. The V gene's germline CDR1 is MGHRA and CDR2 YSYEKL. This CDR3 is 15 amino acids long. With V trimmed by 1 base and J by 2 bases, 2 bases remained unmatched. In DNA form, the CDR3 reads TGCGCCAGCAGCCAAGGGCTAGCGGGACAAGAGACCCAGTACTTC. Translation: CASSQGLAGQETQYF.